This TCR beta chain was identified during a study of blood T cell repertoires in COVID-19. Background on the study: Material from acute and convalescent COVID-19 was sourced from the United States, Italy and Spain. PBMCs, B-cell-depleted T cells, or T cells were the source of the cDNA or gDNA that made up the material.

Authors' processing steps: The authors estimated nucleated cell counts from reference gene primer amplification. Generated by immunoSEQ multiplex PCR, the TCRdb table keeps only in-frame clones and is missing some. Clonal size and the V and J genes are those of that table, whereas D and trimming came from the DNA. The sample yields 250,000 to 300,000 clones, roughly nine tenths seen once. Those enrolled in Seattle joined during active infection and were followed longitudinally afterward. From germline, CDR1 is LNHNV and CDR2 YYDKDF (reference sequence). This CDR3 spans 14 amino acids. Between the trimmed V and J ends, which lost 6 bases and 4 bases, there was a span of 16 bases.

The chain has TRBV15 and TRBJ2-7; TRBD1 is a possible D gene (5 bases). Specimen: peripheral blood. The clonotype comes from a woman in her twenties or thirties with COVID-19, enrolled during active disease. In nucleotides, the CDR3 is TGTGCCACCAGTCCGAAAGACAGCGATTACGAGCAGTACTTC. This codes for CATSPKDSDYEQYF. Full variable domain (missing parts from reference TRBV15 and TRBJ2-7): DAMVIQNPRYQVTQFGKPVTLSCSQTLNHNVMYWYQQKSSQAPKLLFHYYDKDFNNEADTPDNFQSRRPNTSFCFLDIRSPGLGDTAMYLCATSPKDSDYEQYFGPGTRLTVT.